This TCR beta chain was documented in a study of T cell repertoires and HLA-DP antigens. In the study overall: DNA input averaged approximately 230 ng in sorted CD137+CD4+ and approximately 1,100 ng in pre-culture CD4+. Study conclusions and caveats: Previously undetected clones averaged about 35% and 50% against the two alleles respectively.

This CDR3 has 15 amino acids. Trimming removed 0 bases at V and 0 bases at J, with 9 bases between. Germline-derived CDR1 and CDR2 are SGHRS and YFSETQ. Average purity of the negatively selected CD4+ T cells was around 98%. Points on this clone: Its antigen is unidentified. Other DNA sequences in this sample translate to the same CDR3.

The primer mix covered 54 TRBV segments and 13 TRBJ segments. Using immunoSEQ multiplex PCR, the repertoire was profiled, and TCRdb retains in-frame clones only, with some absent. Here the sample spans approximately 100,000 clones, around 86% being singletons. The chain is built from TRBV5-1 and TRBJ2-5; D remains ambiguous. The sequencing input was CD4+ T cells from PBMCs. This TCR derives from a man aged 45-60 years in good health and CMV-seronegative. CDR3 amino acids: CASSLDMRDQETQYF. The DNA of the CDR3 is TGCGCCAGCAGCTTGGACATGCGAGACCAAGAGACCCAGTACTTC.